The source of this T cell receptor beta chain is a study of T cell responses to AZD1222 COVID-19 vaccine. CDR3 length: 12 amino acids. Germline CDR1 reads LGHDT; CDR2 reads YNNKEL (reference sequence). V shed 0 bases and J shed 8 bases, with 7 bases lying between them. Regarding this clone: Its antigen remains unknown.

Here immunoSEQ multiplex PCR was the method, and the copy in TCRdb shows in-frame clones only, minus some. In the table there are over 110,000 clones, around 90% of which are singletons. Study-level findings and limits: Targeting of unmutated variant regions was reportedly seen in nearly half of spike-specific TCRs. Recipients of two AZD1222 doses showed rising Spike-specific TCR breadth and depth. Regions 160-218 and 743-854 held dominance among vaccine-associated CD4 TCRs, which spanned spike.

This receptor was obtained from an adult in good health. V and J are TRBV3-1 (or the pseudogene TRBV3-2) and TRBJ1-2; no definite D call. Here the sequenced sample was peripheral blood, taken on day 0 of AZD1222 vaccination. The CDR3 region has the DNA TGTGCCAGCAGCCAAGAAGGTAGGGGCTACACCTTC. It is translated as CASSQEGRGYTF.